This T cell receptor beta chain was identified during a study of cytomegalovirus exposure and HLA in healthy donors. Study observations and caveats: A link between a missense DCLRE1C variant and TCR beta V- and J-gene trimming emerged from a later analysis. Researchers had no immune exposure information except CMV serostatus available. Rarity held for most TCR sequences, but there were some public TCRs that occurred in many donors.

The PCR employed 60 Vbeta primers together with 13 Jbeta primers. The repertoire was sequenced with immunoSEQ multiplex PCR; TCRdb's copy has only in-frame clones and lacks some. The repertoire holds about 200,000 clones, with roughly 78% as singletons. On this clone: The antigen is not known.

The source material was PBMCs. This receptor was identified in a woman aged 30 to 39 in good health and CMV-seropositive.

The CDR3 loop reads CASSPPTSVDKADTQYF. The CDR3 bases are TGTGCCAGCTCACCACCGACTAGCGTGGATAAAGCAGATACGCAGTATTTT. This rearrangement joins TRBV18 to TRBJ2-3; 8 nucleotides match TRBD2. In germline, CDR1 is KGHSH, CDR2 LQKENI. V lost 0 bases, J lost 4 bases, and 9 bases stayed unmatched. CDR3 size: 17 residues.